Given below is one T cell receptor (beta chain) in context. In the source study's methods: Quantification of nucleated cells was approximated via reference gene primer amplification. The table came from immunoSEQ multiplex PCR; TCRdb's copy has only in-frame clones and leaves some out. That table gives V, J and clone size, and the DNA gave D and trimming. The table has 200,000 to 250,000 clones, more than 75% seen once; the top ten hold roughly an eighth. This entry comes from a study of blood T cell repertoires in COVID-19. On the study more broadly: The United States, Italy and Spain provided the acute and convalescent COVID-19 samples. The cDNA or gDNA used as material had been derived from T cells, B-cell-depleted T cells, or PBMCs.

Germline lookup yields CDR1 SGHVS and CDR2 FQNEAQ. V dropped 4 bases and J dropped 9; count of bases not matched to a gene: 8. The CDR3 runs to 14 residues. The source is a man aged 80 or over with acute or convalescent COVID-19. Sequencing was carried out using peripheral blood. The rearrangement links TRBV7-8 to TRBJ1-5; TRBD1 aligns across 8 bases. In DNA, the CDR3 is TGTGCCAGCAGCTCCACAGGGGGATCACTGCCCCAGCATTTT. This sequence encodes CASSSTGGSLPQHF.